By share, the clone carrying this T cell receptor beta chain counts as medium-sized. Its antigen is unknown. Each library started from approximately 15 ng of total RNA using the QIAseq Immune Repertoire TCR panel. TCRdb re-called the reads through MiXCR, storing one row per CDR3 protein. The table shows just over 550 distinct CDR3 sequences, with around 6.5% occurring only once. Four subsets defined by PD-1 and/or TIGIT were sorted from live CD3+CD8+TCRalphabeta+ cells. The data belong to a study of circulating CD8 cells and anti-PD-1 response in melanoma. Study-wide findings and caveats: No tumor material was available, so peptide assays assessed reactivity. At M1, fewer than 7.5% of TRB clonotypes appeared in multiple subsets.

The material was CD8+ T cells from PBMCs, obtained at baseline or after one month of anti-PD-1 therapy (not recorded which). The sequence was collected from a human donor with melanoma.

CDR3 DNA sequence: TGTGCCAGTAGTCCAGGCGCCAACTCCTACAATGAGCAGTTCTTC. Its translation is CASSPGANSYNEQFF. The V gene is TRBV19, the J gene TRBJ2-1; no clear D gene. This CDR3 has 15 residues. V was clipped by 5 bases and J by 0 bases, with 11 bases between them. Germline V gene data show CDR1 as LNHDA and CDR2 as SQIVND (reference sequence).